This T cell receptor beta chain was obtained from a study of Ad26.COV2.S vaccination and SARS-CoV-2 variants. Indicated treatment: approximately 18 received Ad26.COV2.S at low or high dose, single or two shots; roughly 5 received placebo; per-sample allocation not given. Samples came from day 63 after the first vaccine or placebo injection. TCRdb keeps only in-frame clones here, not all; method: immunoSEQ multiplex PCR. This sample has 200,000 to 250,000 clones, with approximately 90% found just once. The sequence derives from a person aged 18 to 65 who received the Ad26.COV2.S COVID-19 vaccine or a placebo. The sample in question was peripheral blood, obtained in a trial of Ad26.COV2.S vaccine versus placebo.

CDR3: CASSQSTGVWNGYTF. The CDR3 DNA follows: TGTGCCAGCAGCCAATCAACAGGTGTCTGGAATGGCTACACCTTC. The genes are TRBV14 and TRBJ1-2; D possibly corresponds to TRBD1 (5 bases). Germline lookup yields CDR1 SGHDN and CDR2 FVKESK. The ends were cut back, 2 bases at V and 6 bases at J, with 16 bases in the middle. CDR3 size: 15 residues.